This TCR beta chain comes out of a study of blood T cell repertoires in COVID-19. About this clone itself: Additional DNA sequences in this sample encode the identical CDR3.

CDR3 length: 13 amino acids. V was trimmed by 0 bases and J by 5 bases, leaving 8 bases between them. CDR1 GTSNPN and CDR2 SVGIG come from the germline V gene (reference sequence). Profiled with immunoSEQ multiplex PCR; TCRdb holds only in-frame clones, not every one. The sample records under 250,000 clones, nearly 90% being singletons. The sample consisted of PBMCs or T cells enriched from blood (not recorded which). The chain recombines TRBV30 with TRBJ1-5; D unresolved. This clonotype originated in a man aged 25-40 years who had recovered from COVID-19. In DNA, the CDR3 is TGTGCCTGGAGTGTGGAGGGTGATCAGCCCCAGCATTTT. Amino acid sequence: CAWSVEGDQPQHF.